These T cell receptor beta chains were read from a single sample in a study of shared clonotypes between healthy human individuals. The repertoire was sequenced with immunoSEQ multiplex PCR; TCRdb's copy has only in-frame clones and lacks some. Of some 2,500,000 clones listed, under 95% are singletons. Sequencing was performed on naive CD4+ T cells from PBMCs. These receptors originate from a young man in good health. Some clones in this sample may be carry-over from other donors' samples. CDR3s include the opening cysteine and the closing phenylalanine or tryptophan. The order of the fields is clone size, J gene, D gene, V gene, CDR3 protein, CDR3 DNA. The D gene is left open where the match is weak. Where a row states a size, it is once, few, many or the class of an expanded clone; other rows omit it.

NA | TRBJ2-1 | NA | TRBV11-3 | CASSLGTRSSYNEQFF | TGTGCCAGCAGCTTAGGTACTAGGAGCTCCTACAATGAGCAGTTCTTC
NA | TRBJ1-2 | TRBD1 | TRBV19 | CASNKADRGFVYGYTF | TGTGCCAGTAATAAGGCGGACAGGGGGTTCGTCTATGGCTACACCTTC
once | TRBJ1-5 | NA | TRBV7-2 | CASSPGPDSNQPQHF | TGTGCCAGCAGCCCGGGACCGGATAGCAATCAGCCCCAGCATTTT
NA | TRBJ2-7 | TRBD1 | TRBV6-1 | CASREYTGVTYEQYF | TGTGCCAGCAGGGAGTACACAGGGGTTACCTACGAGCAGTACTTC
NA | TRBJ1-1 | NA | TRBV5-1 | CASSPGQLHTEAFF | TGCGCCAGCAGCCCGGGACAACTACACACTGAAGCTTTCTTT
NA | TRBJ2-7 | NA | TRBV5-1 | CASSQGQSNGYEQYF | TGCGCCAGCAGCCAAGGACAGTCTAACGGATACGAGCAGTACTTC
NA | TRBJ2-1 | NA | TRBV15 | CATSKTRDEQFF | TGTGCCACCAGCAAAACTAGGGATGAGCAGTTCTTC
once | TRBJ2-7 | NA | TRBV6-5 | CASSYSTLDIYEQYF | TGTGCCAGCAGTTACAGTACACTTGATATCTACGAGCAGTACTTC
NA | TRBJ1-4 | NA | TRBV28 | CASSLRAWEKLFF | TGTGCCAGCAGTTTAAGAGCCTGGGAAAAACTGTTTTTT
NA | TRBJ1-4 | NA | TRBV7-9 | CASSLGRDNEKLFF | TGTGCCAGCAGCTTAGGCAGGGATAATGAAAAACTGTTTTTT
NA | TRBJ2-5 | TRBD1 | TRBV2 | CASSDQGAGETQYF | TGTGCCAGCAGTGATCAGGGGGCAGGAGAGACCCAGTACTTC
few | TRBJ1-1 | TRBD1 | TRBV25-1 | CASKGQPNTEAFF | TGTGCCAGTAAGGGACAGCCGAACACTGAAGCTTTCTTT
NA | TRBJ2-5 | NA | TRBV6-5 | CASSYVRGQETQYF | TGTGCCAGCAGTTACGTCAGGGGACAAGAGACCCAGTACTTC
once | TRBJ1-2 | TRBD1 | TRBV28 | CASRTGGVGYTF | TGTGCCAGCAGGACAGGGGGCGTTGGCTACACCTTC
NA | TRBJ2-7 | NA | TRBV7-9 | CASSLVTREQYF | TGTGCCAGCAGCTTAGTAACGAGGGAGCAGTACTTC
NA | TRBJ2-7 | TRBD2 | TRBV5-4 | CASSLAGGFDEQYF | TGTGCCAGCAGCTTGGCGGGGGGATTCGACGAGCAGTACTTC
once | TRBJ2-7 | TRBD1 | TRBV14 | CASSQFSGTGAYEQYF | TGTGCCAGCAGCCAATTCTCCGGGACAGGGGCCTACGAGCAGTACTTC
NA | TRBJ2-1 | TRBD2 | TRBV28 | CASLGAGGYYNEQFF | TGTGCCAGTCTTGGAGCGGGAGGATACTACAATGAGCAGTTCTTC
once | TRBJ2-3 | NA | TRBV11-2 | CASSLHGPGTDTQYF | TGTGCCAGCAGCTTGCACGGGCCGGGGACAGATACGCAGTATTTT
NA | TRBJ1-1 | NA | TRBV28 | CASSPSQGRGLYTEAFF | TGTGCCAGCAGCCCATCGCAGGGTAGGGGTTTGTACACTGAAGCTTTCTTT
NA | TRBJ1-1 | NA | TRBV6-6 | CASSYRGGTEAFF | TGTGCCAGCAGTTACAGGGGGGGGACTGAAGCTTTCTTT
NA | TRBJ2-5 | NA | TRBV5-1 | CASSSGAVGETQYF | TGCGCCAGCAGCTCCGGGGCGGTGGGGGAGACCCAGTACTTC
NA | TRBJ1-2 | NA | TRBV18 | CASSPSQGLLYGYTF | TGTGCCAGCTCACCATCTCAAGGCCTCCTCTATGGCTACACCTTC
NA | TRBJ2-5 | NA | TRBV28 | CASTSNEETQYF | TGTGCCAGCACTAGCAACGAAGAGACCCAGTACTTC
NA | TRBJ2-1 | NA | TRBV4-3 | CASSQGRFGGNEQFF | TGCGCCAGCAGCCAAGGCCGATTTGGGGGGAATGAGCAGTTCTTC
NA | TRBJ2-2 | NA | TRBV28 | CASSSRTLGAGELFF | TGTGCCAGCAGCTCAAGAACTCTAGGGGCCGGGGAGCTGTTTTTT